This is a list of T cell receptor beta chains from one sample in a study of control samples from healthy donors and cancer patients. The assay was immunoSEQ multiplex PCR, and TCRdb's table has in-frame clones only and misses some. The sample holds some 120,000 clones, about 95% seen once. Material for sequencing was blood. The receptor set was obtained from a man aged 25 to 45 in good health. The CDR3 runs from the conserved cysteine through the conserved F or W. The D gene is left open where the match is weak. Where a row states a size, it is once, few, many or the class of an expanded clone; other rows omit it.

v_gene,abundance,j_gene,d_gene,CDR3nt,CDR3aa
TRBV4-1,NA,TRBJ2-7,NA,TGCGCCAGCAGCGTCCAGGGGGGGACCTACGAGCAGTACTTC,CASSVQGGTYEQYF
TRBV9,NA,TRBJ2-1,NA,TGTGCCAGCAGCGTAGAGAGTAGCGTCAATGAGCAGTTCTTC,CASSVESSVNEQFF
TRBV5-5,NA,TRBJ1-1,NA,TGTGCCAGCAGCTTGGATTCGGGCAGGGGATATGAAGCTTTCTTT,CASSLDSGRGYEAFF
TRBV19,few,TRBJ1-5,TRBD1,TGTGCCAGTAGTTCACAGGGGATTAGCAATCAGCCCCAGCATTTT,CASSSQGISNQPQHF
TRBV30,once,TRBJ1-2,TRBD1,TGTGCCTGGAGTATCCGTCGGACAGGGGATCCTAACTATGGCTACACCTTC,CAWSIRRTGDPNYGYTF
TRBV6-5,NA,TRBJ2-3,NA,TGTGCCAGCAGTTACTCGCCGACTGCAACAGATACGCAGTATTTT,CASSYSPTATDTQYF
TRBV6-6,NA,TRBJ1-2,NA,TGTGCCAGCAGTTACTCACAGGGAGAAGCTAACTATGGCTACACCTTC,CASSYSQGEANYGYTF
TRBV7-9,NA,TRBJ1-5,NA,TGTGCCAGCAGCTTAGCGTTGAAAGGGAATCAGCCCCAGCATTTT,CASSLALKGNQPQHF
TRBV5-8,NA,TRBJ2-3,TRBD2,TGTGCCAGCAGCTTTCCTTCCCCTAGCGGGCGAAGCACAGATACGCAGTATTTT,CASSFPSPSGRSTDTQYF
TRBV12-3/TRBV12-4,NA,TRBJ2-7,NA,TGTGCCAGCAGTCCTACGACGGTCGGCGAGCAGTACTTC,CASSPTTVGEQYF
TRBV6-6,NA,TRBJ2-5,TRBD1,TGTGCCAGCAACACAGGGGCGCGAGAGACCCAGTACTTC,CASNTGARETQYF
TRBV20-1,NA,TRBJ1-2,NA,TGCAGTGCTAAAACCGCGGGGGGCTACACCTTC,CSAKTAGGYTF
TRBV5-1,NA,TRBJ2-2,NA,TGCGCCAGCAGCTTGGCGTTACGGGGTTACGCCGGGGAGCTGTTTTTT,CASSLALRGYAGELFF
TRBV27,NA,TRBJ2-2,TRBD1,TGTGCCAGCCTCGGACAGGGTAACACCGGGGAGCTGTTTTTT,CASLGQGNTGELFF
TRBV30,NA,TRBJ2-1,TRBD2,TGTGCGGCGGGACTAGCGGGGGAGAAGCAGTTCTTC,CAAGLAGEKQFF
TRBV5-5,NA,TRBJ1-5,NA,TGTGCCAGCACGGAGAATCAGCCCCAGCATTTT,CASTENQPQHF
TRBV7-9,NA,TRBJ2-7,NA,TGTGCCAGCAGCGTCGGGTCCAACCCCTACGAGCAGTACTTC,CASSVGSNPYEQYF
TRBV5-1,NA,TRBJ1-2,TRBD1,TGCGCCAGCAGCTTCCAGGGGGCTGGCTACACCTTC,CASSFQGAGYTF
TRBV11-2,NA,TRBJ2-7,TRBD2,TGTGCCAGCAGCGCGGGACTAGCGGGGGCCTACGAGCAGTACTTC,CASSAGLAGAYEQYF
TRBV19,NA,TRBJ1-1,TRBD1,TGTGCCACCGGGACAGGGGGTGTCACTGAAGCTTTCTTT,CATGTGGVTEAFF
TRBV7-2,few,TRBJ1-5,NA,TGTGCCAGCAGCTTTAACCCCATGGCGACGCCCCAGCATTTT,CASSFNPMATPQHF
TRBV6-5,NA,TRBJ2-7,NA,TGTGCCAGCAGTTACGGGGGCAGCCTCTACGAGCAGTACTTC,CASSYGGSLYEQYF
TRBV19,NA,TRBJ2-1,TRBD1,TGTGCCAGTACTACGGGACAGGGGGGTCCCAATGAGCAGTTCTTC,CASTTGQGGPNEQFF
TRBV2,NA,TRBJ2-7,NA,TGTGCCAGCAGTTTATTAGGGATCGAGCAGTACTTC,CASSLLGIEQYF
TRBV4-3,NA,TRBJ2-7,NA,TGCGCCAGCAGCCAAGATTCCAGGGGACTATACGAGCAGTACTTC,CASSQDSRGLYEQYF
TRBV12-3/TRBV12-4,once,TRBJ2-1,NA,TGTGCCAGCAGTTTCGGTCCCTACAATGAGCAGTTCTTC,CASSFGPYNEQFF
TRBV9,few,TRBJ1-6,TRBD1,TGTGCCAGCAGTGGACAGGGGGATAATTCACCCCTCCACTTT,CASSGQGDNSPLHF
TRBV30,once,TRBJ1-2,TRBD1,TGTGCCTGGAGTGTGGGCAGGGGGCATGGCTACACCTTC,CAWSVGRGHGYTF
TRBV6-2/TRBV6-3,NA,TRBJ1-1,NA,TGTGCCAGCAGTTCCCCCGGGACCGGCACTGAAGCTTTCTTT,CASSSPGTGTEAFF
TRBV19,once,TRBJ2-7,TRBD1,TGTGCCAGTAGTATAACCGACAGGGGGTACGAGCAGTACTTC,CASSITDRGYEQYF
TRBV7-2,NA,TRBJ1-2,TRBD1,TGTGCCAGCAGCACAGGGGGCAGTTACTATGGCTACACCTTC,CASSTGGSYYGYTF
TRBV6-2/TRBV6-3,NA,TRBJ2-5,NA,TGTGCCAGCAGTTACAGGGAAGAGGGCGGAGAGACCCAGTACTTC,CASSYREEGGETQYF
TRBV18,once,TRBJ2-5,NA,TGTGCCAGCTCACAGGGGTTCCAAGAGACCCAGTACTTC,CASSQGFQETQYF
TRBV6-5,NA,TRBJ1-2,NA,TGTGCCAGCAGTTACGCGGACTATGGCTACACCTTC,CASSYADYGYTF
TRBV11-2,NA,TRBJ1-3,NA,TGTGCCAGCAGCTTAGTTACCAACACCATATATTTT,CASSLVTNTIYF
TRBV7-8,NA,TRBJ2-3,NA,TGTGCCAGCAGCCGCTGGGGGGGCGAGGATACGCAGTATTTT,CASSRWGGEDTQYF
TRBV27,NA,TRBJ2-5,NA,TGTGCCAGCAGGCCCCTGGGGCTAGCAGAGGGCGAGACCCAGTACTTC,CASRPLGLAEGETQYF
TRBV24-1,NA,TRBJ2-1,NA,TGTGCCACCAGTGCGGGGACGTCTGAGCAGTTCTTC,CATSAGTSEQFF
TRBV2,NA,TRBJ1-1,NA,TGTGCCAGCAGGGTAGGATACGACACTGAAGCTTTCTTT,CASRVGYDTEAFF
TRBV19,NA,TRBJ2-1,TRBD1,TGTGCCAGTTGGGACAGGGGAGACAATGAGCAGTTCTTC,CASWDRGDNEQFF
TRBV4-2,NA,TRBJ2-7,TRBD2,TGTGCCAGCAGCCAAGAACAACTAGCGGGGAGTTACGAGCAGTACTTC,CASSQEQLAGSYEQYF
TRBV11-1,NA,TRBJ2-7,NA,TGTGCCAGCAGCTTAGGGGACGCCTACGAGCAGTACTTC,CASSLGDAYEQYF
TRBV28,NA,TRBJ2-7,NA,TGTGCCAGCGTCGAGGGTCTCGAGCAGTACTTC,CASVEGLEQYF
TRBV5-4,NA,TRBJ1-3,NA,TGTGCCAGCAGCTTAGGGGGGAGCTCTGGAAACACCATATATTTT,CASSLGGSSGNTIYF
TRBV19,NA,TRBJ1-1,TRBD1,TGTGCCAGTAGTAGTGGGACAGCGTTCACTGAAGCTTTCTTT,CASSSGTAFTEAFF
TRBV28,NA,TRBJ1-2,NA,TGTGCCAGCAGTTTTACCTATGGCTACACCTTC,CASSFTYGYTF
TRBV6-5,few,TRBJ2-3,TRBD1,TGTGCCAGCAGTTCCCGGGACAGTCAAGACACAGATACGCAGTATTTT,CASSSRDSQDTDTQYF
TRBV5-1,NA,TRBJ2-5,NA,TGCGCCAGCAGCTTGGGGGATACCCAAGAGACCCAGTACTTC,CASSLGDTQETQYF
TRBV4-2,NA,TRBJ1-1,NA,TGTGCCAGCAGCCAGGCCAACAGGGAAATGGCTTTCTTT,CASSQANREMAFF
TRBV19,NA,TRBJ1-4,NA,TGTGCCAGTAGTATTCCTGGCTTCTTTAATGAAAAACTGTTTTTT,CASSIPGFFNEKLFF
TRBV19,NA,TRBJ1-1,NA,TGTGCCAGTAGTACACGACAGAACACTGAAGCTTTCTTT,CASSTRQNTEAFF
TRBV14,NA,TRBJ2-1,NA,TGTGCCAGCAGCCAAGAACGCGGGTTCGGTAGCAATGAGCAGTTCTTC,CASSQERGFGSNEQFF
TRBV7-9,NA,TRBJ1-1,NA,TGTGCCGTTGTTTCAGGGTTGAACACTGAAGCTTTCTTT,CAVVSGLNTEAFF
TRBV2,NA,TRBJ1-5,TRBD1,TGTGCCAGCAGTGCCGGGACAGGGGTTGCTCAGCCCCAGCATTTT,CASSAGTGVAQPQHF
TRBV5-5,NA,TRBJ1-2,NA,TGTGCCAGCAGCCATAGTCGGGACCTCGGGTCGGGCTATGGCTACACCTTC,CASSHSRDLGSGYGYTF
TRBV7-8,NA,TRBJ2-7,NA,TGTGCCAGCAGCTTAGCCCTAGGCGGGCGCTACGAGCAGTACTTC,CASSLALGGRYEQYF
TRBV7-6,NA,TRBJ2-7,NA,TGTGCCAGCAGCTTAGTGGAAGGGGAGACCTACGAGCAGTACTTC,CASSLVEGETYEQYF
TRBV7-9,NA,TRBJ2-7,TRBD1,TGTGCCAGCAGCTGGGGACAGCCCTACGAGCAGTACTTC,CASSWGQPYEQYF